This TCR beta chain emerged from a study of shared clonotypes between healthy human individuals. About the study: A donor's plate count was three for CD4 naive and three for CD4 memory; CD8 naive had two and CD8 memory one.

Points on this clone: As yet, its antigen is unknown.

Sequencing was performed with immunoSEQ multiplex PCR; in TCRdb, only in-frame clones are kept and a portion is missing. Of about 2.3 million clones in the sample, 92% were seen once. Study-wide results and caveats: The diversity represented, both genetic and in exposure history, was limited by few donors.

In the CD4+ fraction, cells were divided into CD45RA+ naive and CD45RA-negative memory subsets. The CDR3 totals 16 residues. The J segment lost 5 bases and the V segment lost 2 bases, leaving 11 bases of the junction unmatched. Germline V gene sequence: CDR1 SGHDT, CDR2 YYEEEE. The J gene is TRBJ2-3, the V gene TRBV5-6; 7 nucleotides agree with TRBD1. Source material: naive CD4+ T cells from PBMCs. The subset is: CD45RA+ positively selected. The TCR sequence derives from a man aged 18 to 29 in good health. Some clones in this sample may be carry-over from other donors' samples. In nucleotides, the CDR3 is TGTGCCAGCAGCTTTTATGATCGACAGGGCGGAGATACGCAGTATTTT. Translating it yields CASSFYDRQGGDTQYF.